This T cell receptor (beta chain) was documented in a study of shared clonotypes between healthy human individuals. The assay was immunoSEQ multiplex PCR, and TCRdb's table has in-frame clones only and misses some. The repertoire holds some 1.1 million clones, with approximately 77% as singletons. Trimming took off 1 base at V and 2 bases at J, with 9 bases between the two ends. CDR1 is MDHEN and CDR2 is SYDVKM in the germline V gene. This CDR3 has 15 amino acids. Concerning this clone itself: Other DNA sequences in the sample encode the same CDR3.

The chain is built from TRBV28 and TRBJ1-5; no firm D call. The sequencing sample was made of memory CD4+ T cells from PBMCs. Stated subset: CD45RA-negative fraction. This receptor was obtained from a man aged 18 to 30 in good health. Some clones in this sample may be carry-over from other donors' samples. The CDR3, as DNA: TGTGCCAGCAGTTTATCGACACGCGGCAATCAGCCCCAGCATTTT. Translating gives CASSLSTRGNQPQHF.